This T cell receptor beta chain was sequenced during a study of HIV-infected children after antiretroviral therapy interruption. About the research overall: Continuous-treatment children had median age roughly 8 years, interruption over 9 years. Most children had recorded EBV and CMV exposure. Interruption-arm sampling covered weeks 0, 12, interruption end (24 or 48), and about 3 years post-study. The study's findings and limits: After treatment interruption started, naive CD4+ CDR3 overlap across time points dropped.

Unique molecular identifiers were included in an RNA-based 3' RACE TCR library. TCRdb re-analysed the 3' RACE reads in MiXCR, keeping a single row per CDR3 protein. The table shows about 86,000 distinct CDR3 sequences, with about 7.2% occurring only once. This clonotype was observed at least ten times. As yet, its antigen is unknown. Treatment here: PENTA 11 planned treatment interruption arm or continuous ART arm. The CDR3 totals 14 residues. CDR1 and CDR2 (germline): DFQATT, SNEGSKA (reference sequence). Trimming took off 3 bases at V and 6 bases at J, with 17 bases between the two ends. The sequences come from CD45RA+ CD4+ T cells from PBMCs, pooled from several time points, collected from a donor given antiretroviral therapy, either interrupted or continuous. Subset: naive CD4+ CD45RA+ CD45RO- T cells. This sequence was found in a pool of human donors with HIV. The chain recombines TRBV20-1 with TRBJ1-1; TRBD1 might be the D (6 bases). CDR3 bases: TGCAGTGCTAGTAGGAGATCCCGGGGGCCTGAAGCTTTCTTT. This encodes CSASRRSRGPEAFF.